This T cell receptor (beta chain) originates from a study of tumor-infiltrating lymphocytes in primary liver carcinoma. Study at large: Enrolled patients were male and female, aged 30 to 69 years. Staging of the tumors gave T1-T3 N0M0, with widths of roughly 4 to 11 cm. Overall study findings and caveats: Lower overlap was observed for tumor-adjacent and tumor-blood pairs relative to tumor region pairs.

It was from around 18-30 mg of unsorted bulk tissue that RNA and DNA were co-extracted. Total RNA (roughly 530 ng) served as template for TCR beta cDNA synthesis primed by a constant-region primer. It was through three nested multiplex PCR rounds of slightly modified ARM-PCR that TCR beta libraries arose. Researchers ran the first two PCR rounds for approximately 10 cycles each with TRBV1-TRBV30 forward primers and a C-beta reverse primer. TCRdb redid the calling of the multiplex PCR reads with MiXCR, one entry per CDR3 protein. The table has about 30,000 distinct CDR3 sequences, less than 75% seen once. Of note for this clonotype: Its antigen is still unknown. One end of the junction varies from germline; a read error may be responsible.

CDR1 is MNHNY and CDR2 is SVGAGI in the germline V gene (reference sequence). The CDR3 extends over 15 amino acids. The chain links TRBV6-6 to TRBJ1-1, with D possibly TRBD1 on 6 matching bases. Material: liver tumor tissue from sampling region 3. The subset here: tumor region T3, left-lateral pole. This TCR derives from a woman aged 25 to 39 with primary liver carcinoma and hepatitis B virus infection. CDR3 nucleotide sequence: TGTGTCAGCATTACTCTGGACAGATTGAACACTGATACTTTCTTT. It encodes CVSITLDRLNTDTFF.